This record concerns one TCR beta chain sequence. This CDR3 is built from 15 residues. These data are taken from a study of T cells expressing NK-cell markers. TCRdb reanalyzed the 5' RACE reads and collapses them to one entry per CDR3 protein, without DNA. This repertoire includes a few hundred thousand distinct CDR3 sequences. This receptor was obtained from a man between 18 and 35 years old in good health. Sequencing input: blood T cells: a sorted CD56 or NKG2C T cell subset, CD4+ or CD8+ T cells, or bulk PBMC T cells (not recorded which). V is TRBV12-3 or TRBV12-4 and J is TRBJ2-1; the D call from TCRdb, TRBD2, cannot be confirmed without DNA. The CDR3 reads CASSPGLAGYNEQFF.